This T cell receptor (beta chain) came from a study of CD8+CD57+ T cells in acquired aplastic anemia. Across the whole study: Mean yield of DNA from sorted CD4+ and CD8+ cells was 2.5 to 4 ug. Average CD4+ read depth in healthy donors was about 10.8 million reads.

Germline CDR1 ENHRY, CDR2 SYGVKD. This CDR3 contains 12 residues. Trimming took off 4 bases at V and 0 bases at J, with 4 bases between the two ends. The template for TCR beta VDJ and CDR3 sequence profiling was genomic DNA. TCRdb re-derived calls from the reads in MiXCR, one entry per CDR3 protein. The sample lists 60,000 to 75,000 distinct CDR3 sequences, about 50% occurring once. This clonotype was recorded once. This chain connects TRBV10-3 to TRBJ2-7, with no clear D. The sample was sorted CD4+, CD8+, or CD8+CD57+ T cells (not recorded which) from PBMCs. This clonotype originated in a human donor in good health, serving as a control. The CDR3 protein is CAISGTSYEQYF. The CDR3 DNA follows: TGTGCCATCAGTGGGACCTCCTACGAGCAGTACTTC.